This entry describes one T cell receptor (beta chain). Per the original data handling: For nucleated cells, counts were estimated from reference gene primer amplification. The repertoire was sequenced with immunoSEQ multiplex PCR; TCRdb's copy has only in-frame clones and lacks some. V, J and clone size were drawn from that table, and D and trimming were deduced from the DNA. Of around 150,000 clones listed, about 78% are singletons. The data stem from a study of blood T cell repertoires in COVID-19. Trimming removed 5 bases from V and 3 bases from J, with 11 bases in between. Per germline, CDR1 MNHNY and CDR2 SVGAGI (reference sequence). The CDR3 runs 13 residues.

The sequenced sample was peripheral blood. This receptor was identified in a man between 60 and 75 years old who had recovered from COVID-19. The chain is built from TRBV6-6 and TRBJ2-7, with a possible D match to TRBD1 (6 bases). The DNA of the CDR3 is TGTGCCAGCAGTCCCGGACAGCACTACGAGCAGTACTTC. Protein sequence: CASSPGQHYEQYF.